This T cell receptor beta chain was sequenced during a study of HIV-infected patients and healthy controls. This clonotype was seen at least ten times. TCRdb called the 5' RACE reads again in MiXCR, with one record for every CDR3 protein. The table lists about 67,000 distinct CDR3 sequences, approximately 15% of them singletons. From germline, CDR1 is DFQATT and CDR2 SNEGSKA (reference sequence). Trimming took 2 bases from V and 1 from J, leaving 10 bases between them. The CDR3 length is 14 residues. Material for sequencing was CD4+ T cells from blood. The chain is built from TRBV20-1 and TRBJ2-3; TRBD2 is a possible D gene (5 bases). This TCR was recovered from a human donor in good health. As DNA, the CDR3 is TGCAGTGCTAGACGGACTCAAGGCACAGATACGCAGTATTTT. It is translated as CSARRTQGTDTQYF.